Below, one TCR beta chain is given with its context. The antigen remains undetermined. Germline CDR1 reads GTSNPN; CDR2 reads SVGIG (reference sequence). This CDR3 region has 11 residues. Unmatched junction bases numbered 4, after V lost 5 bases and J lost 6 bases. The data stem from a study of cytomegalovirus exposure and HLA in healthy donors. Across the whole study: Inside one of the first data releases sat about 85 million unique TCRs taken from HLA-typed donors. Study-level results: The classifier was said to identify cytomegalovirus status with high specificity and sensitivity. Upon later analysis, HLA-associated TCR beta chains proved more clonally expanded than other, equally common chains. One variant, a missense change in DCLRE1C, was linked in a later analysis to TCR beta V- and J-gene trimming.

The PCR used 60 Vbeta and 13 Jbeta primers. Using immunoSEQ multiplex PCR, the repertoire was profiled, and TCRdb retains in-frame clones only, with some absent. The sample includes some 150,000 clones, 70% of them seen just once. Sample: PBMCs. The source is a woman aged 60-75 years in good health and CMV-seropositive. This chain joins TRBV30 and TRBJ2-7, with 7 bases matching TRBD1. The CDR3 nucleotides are TGTGCCTGGGACAGGGTAAGCGAGCAGTACTTC. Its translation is CAWDRVSEQYF.